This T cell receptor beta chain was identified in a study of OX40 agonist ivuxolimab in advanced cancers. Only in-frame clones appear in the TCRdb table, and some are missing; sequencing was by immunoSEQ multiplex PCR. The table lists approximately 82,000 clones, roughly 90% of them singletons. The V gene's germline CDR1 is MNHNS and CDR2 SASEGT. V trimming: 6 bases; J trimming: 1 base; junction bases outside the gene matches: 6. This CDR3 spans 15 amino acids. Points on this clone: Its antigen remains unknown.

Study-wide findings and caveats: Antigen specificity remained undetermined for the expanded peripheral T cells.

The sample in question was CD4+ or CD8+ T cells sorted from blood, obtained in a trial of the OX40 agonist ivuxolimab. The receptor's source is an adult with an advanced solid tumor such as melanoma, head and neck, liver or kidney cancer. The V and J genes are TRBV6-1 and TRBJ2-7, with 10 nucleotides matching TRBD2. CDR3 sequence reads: CASREGLASSYEQYF. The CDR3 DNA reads TGTGCCAGCAGGGAGGGACTAGCGAGTTCCTACGAGCAGTACTTC.